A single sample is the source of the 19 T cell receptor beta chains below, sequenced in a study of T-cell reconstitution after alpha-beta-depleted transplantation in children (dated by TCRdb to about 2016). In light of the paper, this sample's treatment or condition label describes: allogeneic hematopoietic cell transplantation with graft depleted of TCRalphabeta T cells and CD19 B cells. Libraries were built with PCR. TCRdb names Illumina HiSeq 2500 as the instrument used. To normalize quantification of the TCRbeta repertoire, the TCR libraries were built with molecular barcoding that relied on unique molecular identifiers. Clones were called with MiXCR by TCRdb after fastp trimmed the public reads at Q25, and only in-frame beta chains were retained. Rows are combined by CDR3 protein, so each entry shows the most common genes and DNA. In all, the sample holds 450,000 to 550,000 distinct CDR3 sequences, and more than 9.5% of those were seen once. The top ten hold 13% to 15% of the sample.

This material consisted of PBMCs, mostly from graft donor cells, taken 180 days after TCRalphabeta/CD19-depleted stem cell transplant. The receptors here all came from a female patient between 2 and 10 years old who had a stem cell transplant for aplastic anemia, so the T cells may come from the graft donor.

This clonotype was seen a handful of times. This chain's CDR3 is CASSRSGPAKPQPQHF. The CDR3 DNA sequence: TGTGCCAGCAGCAGATCAGGGCCGGCAAAGCCGCAGCCCCAGCATTTT. The chain is built from TRBV7-8 and TRBJ1-5; perhaps TRBD1 as D (5 bases). CDR1 SGHVS and CDR2 FQNEAQ come from the germline V gene. V shed 5 bases and J shed 7 bases, with 21 bases lying between them. CDR3 length: 16 amino acids.

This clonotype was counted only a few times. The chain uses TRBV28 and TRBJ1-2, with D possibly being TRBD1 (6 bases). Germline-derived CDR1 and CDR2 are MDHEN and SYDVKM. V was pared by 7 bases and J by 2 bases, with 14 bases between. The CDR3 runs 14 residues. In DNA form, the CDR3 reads TGTGCCAGCAACTACGGGGGCAGGAACTATGGCTACACCTTC. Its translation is CASNYGGRNYGYTF.

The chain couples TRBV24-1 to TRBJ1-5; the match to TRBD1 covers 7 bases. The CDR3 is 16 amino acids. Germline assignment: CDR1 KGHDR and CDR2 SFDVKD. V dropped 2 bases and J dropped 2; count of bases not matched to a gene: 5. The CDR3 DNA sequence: TGTGCCACCAGTGATTCGGCAGGGGGGCGCAATCAGCCCCAGCATTTT. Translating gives CATSDSAGGRNQPQHF.

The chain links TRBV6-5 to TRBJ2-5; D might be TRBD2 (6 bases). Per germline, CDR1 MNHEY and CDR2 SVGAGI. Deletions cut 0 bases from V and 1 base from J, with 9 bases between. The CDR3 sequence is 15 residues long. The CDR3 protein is CASSYSLTSQETQYF. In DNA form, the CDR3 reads TGTGCCAGCAGTTACTCCTTGACTAGCCAAGAGACCCAGTACTTC.

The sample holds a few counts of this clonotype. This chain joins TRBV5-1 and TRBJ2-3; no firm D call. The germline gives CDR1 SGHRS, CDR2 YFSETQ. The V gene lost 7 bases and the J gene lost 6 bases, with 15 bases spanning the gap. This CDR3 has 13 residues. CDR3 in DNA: TGCGCCAGCGGGGTCCGGGCCGGGGATACGCAGTATTTT. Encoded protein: CASGVRAGDTQYF.

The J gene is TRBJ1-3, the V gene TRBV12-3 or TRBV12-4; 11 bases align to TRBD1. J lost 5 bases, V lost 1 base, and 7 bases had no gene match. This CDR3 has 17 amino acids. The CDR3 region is CASSLDRPDRGRNTIYF. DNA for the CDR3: TGTGCCAGCAGTTTAGATCGTCCGGACAGGGGGCGAAACACCATATATTTT.

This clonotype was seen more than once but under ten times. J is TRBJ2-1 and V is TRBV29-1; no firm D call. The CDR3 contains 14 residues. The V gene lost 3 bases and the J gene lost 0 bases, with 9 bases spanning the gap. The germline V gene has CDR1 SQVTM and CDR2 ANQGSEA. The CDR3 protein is CSVEPFSSYNEQFF. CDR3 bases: TGCAGCGTTGAGCCCTTCTCCTCCTACAATGAGCAGTTCTTC.

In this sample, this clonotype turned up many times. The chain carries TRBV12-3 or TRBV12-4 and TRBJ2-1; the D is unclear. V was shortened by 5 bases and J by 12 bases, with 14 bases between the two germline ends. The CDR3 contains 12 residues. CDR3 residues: CASSPPVKAQFF. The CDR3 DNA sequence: TGTGCCAGCAGTCCCCCCGTTAAGGCGCAGTTCTTC.

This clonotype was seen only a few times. For the CDR3, the DNA is TGTGCCAGCAGCGCCGGGGGACAGGGAATAACAGGAACCGGGGAGCTGTTTTTT. Protein sequence: CASSAGGQGITGTGELFF. The rearrangement joins TRBV5-5 to TRBJ2-2; TRBD1 matches at 9 bases. This CDR3 is built from 18 residues. CDR1 is SGHKS and CDR2 is YYEKEE in the germline V gene (reference sequence). Trimming removed 4 bases from V and 5 bases from J; junction bases left unmatched: 15.

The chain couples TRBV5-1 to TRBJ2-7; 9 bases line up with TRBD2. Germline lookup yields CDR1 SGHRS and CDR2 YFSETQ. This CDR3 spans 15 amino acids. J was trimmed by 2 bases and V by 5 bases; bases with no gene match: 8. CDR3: CASREGLADAYEQYF. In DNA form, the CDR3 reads TGCGCCAGCAGGGAGGGACTAGCAGACGCCTACGAGCAGTACTTC.

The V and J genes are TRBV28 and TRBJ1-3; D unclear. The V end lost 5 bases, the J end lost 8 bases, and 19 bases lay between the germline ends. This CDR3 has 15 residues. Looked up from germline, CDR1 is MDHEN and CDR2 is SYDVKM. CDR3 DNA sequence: TGTGCCAGCAGTGAAGCTCAACACCTTTGGGACACCATATATTTT. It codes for CASSEAQHLWDTIYF.

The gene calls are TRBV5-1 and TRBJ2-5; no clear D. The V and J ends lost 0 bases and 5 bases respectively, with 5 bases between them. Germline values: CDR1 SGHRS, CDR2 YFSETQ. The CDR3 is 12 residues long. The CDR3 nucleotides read TGCGCCAGCAGCTTGGAAAGCGAGACCCAGTACTTC. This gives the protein CASSLESETQYF.

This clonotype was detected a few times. Here the CDR3 reads CASSRDAQRGTDTQYF. The CDR3 region has the DNA TGTGCCAGCAGCAGGGACGCTCAACGGGGCACAGATACGCAGTATTTT. The chain recombines TRBV9 with TRBJ2-3; the D gene could be TRBD1 or TRBD2 (5 bases each). The CDR3 covers 16 residues. Looked up from germline, CDR1 is SGDLS and CDR2 is YYNGEE. The V and J ends lost 4 bases and 1 base respectively, with 16 bases between them.

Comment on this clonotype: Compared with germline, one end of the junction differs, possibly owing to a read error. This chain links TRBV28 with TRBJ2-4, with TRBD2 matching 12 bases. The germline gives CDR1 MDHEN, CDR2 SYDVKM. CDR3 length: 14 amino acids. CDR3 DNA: TGTGCCAGCAGTCTAGCGGGAGGGTCGCCCAGTCCCGACTTC. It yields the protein CASSLAGGSPSPDF.

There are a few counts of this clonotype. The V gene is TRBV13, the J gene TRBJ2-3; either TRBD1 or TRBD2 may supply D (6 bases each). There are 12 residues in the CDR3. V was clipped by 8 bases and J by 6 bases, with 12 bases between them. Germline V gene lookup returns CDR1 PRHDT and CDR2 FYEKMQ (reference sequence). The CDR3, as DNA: TGTGCCAGCTCTATAGGGGGGGATACGCAGTATTTT. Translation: CASSIGGDTQYF. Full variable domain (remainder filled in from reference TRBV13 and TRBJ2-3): AAGVIQSPRHLIKEKRETATLKCYPIPRHDTVYWYQQGPGQDPQFLISFYEKMQSDKGSIPDRFSAQQFSDYHSELNMSSLELGDSALYFCASSIGGDTQYFGPGTRLTVL.

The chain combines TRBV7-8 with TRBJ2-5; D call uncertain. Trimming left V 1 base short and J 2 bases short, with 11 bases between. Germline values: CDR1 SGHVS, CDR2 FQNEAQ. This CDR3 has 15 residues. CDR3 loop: CASSLGVSLQETQYF. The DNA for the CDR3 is TGTGCCAGCAGCTTAGGAGTGTCTTTACAAGAGACCCAGTACTTC.

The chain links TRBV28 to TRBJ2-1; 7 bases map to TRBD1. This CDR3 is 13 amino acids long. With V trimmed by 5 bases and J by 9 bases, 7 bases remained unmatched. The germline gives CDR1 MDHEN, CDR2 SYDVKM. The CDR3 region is CASSPGQKLEQFF. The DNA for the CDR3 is TGTGCCAGCAGTCCGGGACAGAAACTTGAGCAGTTCTTC.

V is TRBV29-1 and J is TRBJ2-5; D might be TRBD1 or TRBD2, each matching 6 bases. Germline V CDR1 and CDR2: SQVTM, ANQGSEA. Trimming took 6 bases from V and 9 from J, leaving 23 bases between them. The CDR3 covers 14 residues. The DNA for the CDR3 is TGCAGCGTCCCTGTAATCGGGGGCGGTGGGGCCCAGTACTTC. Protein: CSVPVIGGGGAQYF.

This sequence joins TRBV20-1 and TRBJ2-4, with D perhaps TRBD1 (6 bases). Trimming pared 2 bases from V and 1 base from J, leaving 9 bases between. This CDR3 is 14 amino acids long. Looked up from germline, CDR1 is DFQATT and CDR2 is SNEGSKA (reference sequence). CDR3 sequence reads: CSARTGFAKNIQYF. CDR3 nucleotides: TGCAGTGCTAGAACAGGGTTTGCCAAAAACATTCAGTACTTC.